The clone carrying this TCR beta chain showed up just a few times. Antigen: not known. Primers included in the PCR were 60 Vbeta and 13 Jbeta primers. Profiling relied on immunoSEQ multiplex PCR, and the TCRdb table lists in-frame clones only, not all of them. Among around 110,000 clones listed, over 60% were seen once. V shed 4 bases and J shed 6 bases, with 23 bases lying between them. The CDR3 is 16 amino acids. CDR1 and CDR2 (germline): SGHRS, YFSETQ. This sample stems from a study of cytomegalovirus exposure and HLA in healthy donors. Looking at the study overall: Unique TCR beta sequences numbering 95 million to 130 million came from 190 million or so T cells in an earlier analysis.

General study results and limits: When a later analysis compared HLA-associated TCR beta chains with equally common others, the HLA-associated chains turned out to be more clonally expanded and to have lower generation probabilities.

The receptor comes from a young woman in good health and CMV-seropositive. The rearrangement joins TRBV5-1 to TRBJ2-7; maybe TRBD2 (6 bases). The sequenced material came from PBMCs. CDR3 nucleotide sequence: TGCGCCAGCAGCCTGGGGGACTTCGGTCGGAATAGCGAGCAGTACTTC. It specifies CASSLGDFGRNSEQYF. The full variable domain, with the rest looked up from reference TRBV5-1 and TRBJ2-7, is KAGVTQTPRYLIKTRGQQVTLSCSPISGHRSVSWYQQTPGQGLQFLFEYFSETQRNKGNFPGRFSGRQFSNSRSEMNVSTLELGDSALYLCASSLGDFGRNSEQYFGPGTRLTVT.